A selection of T cell receptor beta chains follows, all from one sample in a study of T cell responses to AZD1222 COVID-19 vaccine. Using immunoSEQ multiplex PCR, the repertoire was profiled, and TCRdb retains in-frame clones only, with some absent. The sample lists 150,000 or so clones, 85% to 95% occurring once. This material consisted of peripheral blood, taken 28 days after the second AZD1222 dose. These receptors all stem from an adult who received the AZD1222 COVID-19 vaccine. Both conserved end residues are part of each CDR3. The order of the fields is V gene, J gene, CDR3 protein.

v_call: TRBV4-1
j_call: TRBJ1-1
cdr3_aa: CASSQVSGVGLNTEAFF

v_call: TRBV4-1
j_call: TRBJ1-1
cdr3_aa: CASSQVQRDTEAFF

v_call: TRBV6-4
j_call: TRBJ2-1
cdr3_aa: CASSDFVGDNEQFF

v_call: TRBV2
j_call: TRBJ1-4
cdr3_aa: CASSRQGTNEKLFF

v_call: TRBV5-1
j_call: TRBJ2-7
cdr3_aa: CASSYSGNYEQYF

v_call: TRBV6-5
j_call: TRBJ1-5
cdr3_aa: CATWDRAGNQPQHF

v_call: TRBV7-9
j_call: TRBJ2-7
cdr3_aa: CASRSLNYEQYF

v_call: TRBV28
j_call: TRBJ1-2
cdr3_aa: CASSLGRVGVYGYTF

v_call: TRBV19
j_call: TRBJ1-6
cdr3_aa: CASRNAGTGESPLHF

v_call: TRBV9
j_call: TRBJ2-7
cdr3_aa: CASSVGGGGAYEQYF

v_call: TRBV4-1
j_call: TRBJ1-1
cdr3_aa: CASSHVVNTEAFF

v_call: TRBV6-5
j_call: TRBJ2-2
cdr3_aa: CASSYFPYTGELFF

v_call: TRBV2
j_call: TRBJ1-5
cdr3_aa: CASRTGGSSNQPQHF

v_call: TRBV28
j_call: TRBJ1-1
cdr3_aa: CASRIGGPNTEAFF

v_call: TRBV5-1
j_call: TRBJ2-3
cdr3_aa: CASSLGTSGHTDTQYF

v_call: TRBV11-2
j_call: TRBJ1-2
cdr3_aa: CASSYPGTPLSYGYTF

v_call: TRBV7-8
j_call: TRBJ1-6
cdr3_aa: CASSLGVGADYNSPLHF

v_call: TRBV13
j_call: TRBJ2-1
cdr3_aa: CASSLEASGVNEQFF

v_call: TRBV5-4
j_call: TRBJ2-7
cdr3_aa: CASSLNSYEQYF

v_call: TRBV19
j_call: TRBJ2-2
cdr3_aa: CASSSPGNTGELFF

v_call: TRBV30
j_call: TRBJ1-4
cdr3_aa: CAWRRGINEKLFF

v_call: TRBV28
j_call: TRBJ2-3
cdr3_aa: CASSGTLADTQYF

v_call: TRBV30
j_call: TRBJ1-6
cdr3_aa: CAWSENPGSPLHF

v_call: TRBV19
j_call: TRBJ1-1
cdr3_aa: CASSIFVQGEAFF

v_call: TRBV6-5
j_call: TRBJ1-2
cdr3_aa: CASSYSGGGDYGYTF

v_call: TRBV13
j_call: TRBJ2-2
cdr3_aa: CASSSELATNTGELFF

v_call: TRBV19
j_call: TRBJ1-1
cdr3_aa: CASSKGHATANTEAFF

v_call: TRBV6-5
j_call: TRBJ1-1
cdr3_aa: CASSIRQGRNEAFF

v_call: TRBV5-1
j_call: TRBJ2-5
cdr3_aa: CASSLQGQGETQYF

v_call: TRBV5-1
j_call: TRBJ1-4
cdr3_aa: CASTRGPNEKLFF

v_call: TRBV5-5
j_call: TRBJ2-1
cdr3_aa: CASIEILGSEQFF

v_call: TRBV2
j_call: TRBJ2-1
cdr3_aa: CASSVSPFVEQFF

v_call: TRBV6-5
j_call: TRBJ1-1
cdr3_aa: CASTRDRGDTEAFF

v_call: TRBV7-8
j_call: TRBJ1-1
cdr3_aa: CASSLGAGGAFF

v_call: TRBV7-9
j_call: TRBJ1-2
cdr3_aa: CASSLRAFLVGSGYTF

v_call: TRBV5-4
j_call: TRBJ1-6
cdr3_aa: CASSPRDSPLHF

v_call: TRBV21-1
j_call: TRBJ2-5
cdr3_aa: CASRGGQQETQYF

v_call: TRBV7-3
j_call: TRBJ2-3
cdr3_aa: CASSALAGGVDTQYF

v_call: TRBV6-5
j_call: TRBJ1-2
cdr3_aa: CATKSRGRPGYTF

v_call: TRBV5-1
j_call: TRBJ1-2
cdr3_aa: CASSLSDNNGYTF

v_call: TRBV30
j_call: TRBJ1-2
cdr3_aa: CAWISARGQGYTF

v_call: TRBV30
j_call: TRBJ2-7
cdr3_aa: CAWSDDRAGYEQYF